The source of this T cell receptor (beta chain) is a study of PD-1 blockade in mismatch repair-deficient tumors. Study details: Patients had 12 mismatch repair-deficient cancer types, all previously treated and progressing.

On this clone itself: Its antigen is not identified.

Generated by immunoSEQ multiplex PCR, the TCRdb table keeps only in-frame clones and is missing some. Of some 66,000 clones listed, 88% were seen once; the top ten hold about 15%. Study-wide results and caveats: After pembrolizumab, tumor-resident clones rose rapidly, then generally contracted before radiologic responses.

Mismatch repair deficiency was confirmed in all patients, by PCR or immunohistochemistry. A few pembrolizumab responders had their TCRs sequenced. Germline trimming cut 4 bases from V and 7 bases from J; bases unmatched to any gene: 9. The CDR3 length is 15 residues. Germline loops: CDR1 SGHDN, CDR2 FVKESK. The receptor was derived from an adult with mismatch repair-deficient cancer. The V call is TRBV14, the J call TRBJ2-1; 8 bases fit TRBD2. This sample comprised peripheral blood, obtained 52 weeks after starting pembrolizumab. CDR3 DNA sequence: TGTGCCAGCAGCCCCCGTCTAGCGGGCAGTAATGAGCAGTTCTTC. Translation gives CASSPRLAGSNEQFF.